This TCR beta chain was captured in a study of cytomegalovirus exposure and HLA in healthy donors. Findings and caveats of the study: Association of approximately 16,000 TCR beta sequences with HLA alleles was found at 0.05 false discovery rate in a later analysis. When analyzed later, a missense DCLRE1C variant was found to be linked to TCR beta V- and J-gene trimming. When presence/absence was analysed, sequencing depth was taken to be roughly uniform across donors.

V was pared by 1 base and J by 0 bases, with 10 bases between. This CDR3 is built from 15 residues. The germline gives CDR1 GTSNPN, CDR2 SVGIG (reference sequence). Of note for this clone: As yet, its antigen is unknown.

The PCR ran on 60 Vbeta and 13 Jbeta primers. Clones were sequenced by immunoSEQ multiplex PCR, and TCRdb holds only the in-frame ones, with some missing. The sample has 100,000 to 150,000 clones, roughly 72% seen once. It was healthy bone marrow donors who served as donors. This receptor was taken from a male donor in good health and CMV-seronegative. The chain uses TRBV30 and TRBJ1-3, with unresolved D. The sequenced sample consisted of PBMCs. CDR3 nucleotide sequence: TGTGCCTGGAGTGGAGGGTTCCCCTCTGGAAACACCATATATTTT. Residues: CAWSGGFPSGNTIYF.